Only a few counts were recorded for the clone carrying this T cell receptor (beta chain). Treatment meaning: randomized to nivolumab then ipilimumab (arm A) or the reverse (arm B). None of the patients previously received DNA-damaging chemotherapy. The sample comes from a study of sequential checkpoint blockade in melanoma. Across the study: TCRbeta immunosequencing was performed on DNA from fewer than 95 pretreatment melanoma tumor samples.

The CDR3 is 18 residues long. J gave up 3 bases and V 6 bases, and 20 bases lay outside the gene matches. Germline CDR1 and CDR2: LGHNT and FRNRAP. Sequenced by immunoSEQ multiplex PCR; TCRdb stores in-frame clones only, minus some. Here the sample spans a few thousand clones, roughly 23% being singletons. Source: tumor tissue (inferred from file names), taken from a patient given nivolumab and ipilimumab in sequence. The receptor was derived from a human donor with melanoma. The chain uses TRBV12-5 and TRBJ2-7, with 7 bases lining up with TRBD1. CDR3 amino acids: CASGGAHRLTGFLYEQYF. For the CDR3, the DNA is TGTGCTAGTGGAGGGGCCCACAGACTGACAGGGTTTCTCTACGAGCAGTACTTC.